These T cell receptor beta chains were read from a single sample in a study of blood T cell repertoires in COVID-19. Data came from immunoSEQ multiplex PCR; TCRdb stores just in-frame clones and leaves some out. Of some 400,000 clones detected, over 85% appear once; the ten largest clones hold about 1.7%. Material: PBMCs or T cells enriched from blood (not recorded which). These receptors were collected from a woman aged 25-40 years who had recovered from COVID-19. Both conserved end residues are part of each CDR3. Fields, in order: V gene, D gene, CDR3 protein. A D gene is named only where the DNA matches it firmly.

V gene: TRBV5-1; D gene: -; CDR3 protein: CASSLENRVYEQYF
V gene: TRBV28; D gene: TRBD1; CDR3 protein: CASSYRDRPLYGYTF
V gene: TRBV5-1; D gene: TRBD1; CDR3 protein: CASSLDRGQETQYF
V gene: TRBV5-1; D gene: -; CDR3 protein: CASSSQSGHTEAFF
V gene: TRBV5-1; D gene: -; CDR3 protein: CASSLAPGDTIYF
V gene: TRBV6-5; D gene: -; CDR3 protein: CASSYFQGQETQYF
V gene: TRBV7-3; D gene: -; CDR3 protein: CASSSEVPRGGYTF
V gene: TRBV4-2; D gene: TRBD2; CDR3 protein: CASSRSGLSTLAGPSPGEQYF
V gene: TRBV27; D gene: TRBD1; CDR3 protein: CASSKTGAGNYGYTF
V gene: TRBV12-3/TRBV12-4; D gene: -; CDR3 protein: CASRIDILHGYTF
V gene: TRBV7-2; D gene: TRBD1; CDR3 protein: CASSLSPGTAYGYTF
V gene: TRBV25-1; D gene: TRBD1; CDR3 protein: CASSEYFTGGEHEQYF
V gene: TRBV5-1; D gene: TRBD2; CDR3 protein: CASSYEGLAYNEQFF
V gene: TRBV20-1; D gene: -; CDR3 protein: CSASAVVTVGPYSNQPQHF
V gene: TRBV6-5; D gene: TRBD1; CDR3 protein: CASRQGALEQYF
V gene: TRBV7-2; D gene: -; CDR3 protein: CASSLDYREQYF
V gene: TRBV5-1; D gene: TRBD1; CDR3 protein: CASSGRTGPHGYTF
V gene: TRBV7-9; D gene: -; CDR3 protein: CASSTEGLSSPLHF
V gene: TRBV5-3; D gene: TRBD1; CDR3 protein: CARSSGWTGRSGELFF
V gene: TRBV28; D gene: TRBD1; CDR3 protein: CASGQGDNYGYTF
V gene: TRBV12-3/TRBV12-4; D gene: -; CDR3 protein: CASMRGTNTEAFF
V gene: TRBV7-8; D gene: TRBD2; CDR3 protein: CASSLAPSSGGFNEQFF
V gene: TRBV30; D gene: -; CDR3 protein: CAWRSSYNSPLHF
V gene: TRBV7-8; D gene: -; CDR3 protein: CASSVGQGDSPLHF
V gene: TRBV7-3; D gene: TRBD2; CDR3 protein: CASSLRGGHYSGANVLTF
V gene: TRBV27; D gene: TRBD1; CDR3 protein: CASSSHGTGKDYGYTF
V gene: TRBV6-5; D gene: -; CDR3 protein: CASGDILYEQYF
V gene: TRBV7-9; D gene: -; CDR3 protein: CASSLLEINTEAFF
V gene: TRBV4-3; D gene: TRBD2; CDR3 protein: CASSSRAPPAGSTDTQYF
V gene: TRBV2; D gene: TRBD2; CDR3 protein: CASAGGSSYEQYF
V gene: TRBV6-4; D gene: TRBD1; CDR3 protein: CASRQDRGSEAFF
V gene: TRBV25-1; D gene: TRBD1; CDR3 protein: CASSGPGTGNQPQHF
V gene: TRBV5-1; D gene: TRBD1; CDR3 protein: CASKGGTGNTEAFF
V gene: TRBV24-1; D gene: TRBD2; CDR3 protein: CATSDQGLAGDGRSYNEQFF